These 28 T cell receptor beta chains were sequenced from one sample in a study of T cell changes during pregnancy in multiple sclerosis. The method was immunoSEQ multiplex PCR; TCRdb's version includes in-frame clones alone and lacks a portion of them. The sample shows 55,000 to 80,000 clones, 94% of them seen only once. Specimen: peripheral blood, collected in the third trimester of pregnancy. These receptors were taken from a female donor with multiple sclerosis, enrolled in a pregnancy study.

This chain links TRBV4-2 with TRBJ2-3; 13 nucleotides line up with TRBD2. The CDR3 contains 18 residues. Per the germline V gene, CDR1 is LGHNA and CDR2 is YNFKEQ. J gave up 5 bases and V 3 bases, and 11 bases lay outside the gene matches. CDR3 in DNA: TGTGCCAGCAGCCAGGCCCCAACTAGCGGGGGGGCGATAGATACGCAGTATTTT. This sequence encodes CASSQAPTSGGAIDTQYF.

The chain is built from TRBV5-1 and TRBJ1-4, with 7 bases aligning to TRBD1. The CDR3 runs to 16 residues. Germline CDR1 reads SGHRS; CDR2 reads YFSETQ. Germline trimming cut 0 bases from V and 2 bases from J; bases unmatched to any gene: 4. CDR3 in DNA: TGCGCCAGCAGCTTGGGGACAGGAGTGACTAATGAAAAACTGTTTTTT. Amino acid sequence: CASSLGTGVTNEKLFF. Full variable domain (rest looked up from reference TRBV5-1 and TRBJ1-4): KAGVTQTPRYLIKTRGQQVTLSCSPISGHRSVSWYQQTPGQGLQFLFEYFSETQRNKGNFPGRFSGRQFSNSRSEMNVSTLELGDSALYLCASSLGTGVTNEKLFFGSGTQLSVL.

The rearrangement joins TRBV5-6 to TRBJ2-3; D is undetermined. V was cut by 5 bases and J by 0 bases, with 4 bases left in between. CDR3 size: 12 residues. Germline V CDR1 and CDR2: SGHDT, YYEEEE. The CDR3 sequence: CASSPSTDTQYF. CDR3 nucleotide sequence: TGTGCCAGCAGTCCTAGCACAGATACGCAGTATTTT.

The gene calls are TRBV7-8 and TRBJ2-2, with D perhaps TRBD2 (6 bases). The V gene lost 7 bases and the J gene lost 2 bases, with 17 bases spanning the gap. Germline V gene data show CDR1 as SGHVS and CDR2 as FQNEAQ. The CDR3 runs 16 residues. The CDR3 here is CASTSLGRGNTGELFF. CDR3 DNA: TGTGCCAGCACCTCCCTGGGGCGGGGCAACACCGGGGAGCTGTTTTTT.

The chain carries TRBV4-2 and TRBJ2-1; D is possibly TRBD1 (6 bases). Looked up from germline, CDR1 is LGHNA and CDR2 is YNFKEQ. The V and J ends lost 0 bases and 0 bases respectively, with 12 bases between them. The CDR3 contains 17 residues. DNA of the CDR3: TGTGCCAGCAGCCAAGACGTGGGGGCCTTCTCCTACAATGAGCAGTTCTTC. Residues: CASSQDVGAFSYNEQFF.

The J gene is TRBJ2-3, the V gene TRBV27, with D unresolved. Germline V gene lookup returns CDR1 MNHEY and CDR2 SMNVEV (reference sequence). CDR3 size: 13 residues. Trimming removed 5 bases from V and 6 bases from J, with 12 bases in between. The CDR3 bases are TGTGCCAGCAGTCACGTCTTCAGGGATACGCAGTATTTT. Amino acid sequence: CASSHVFRDTQYF.

The genes are TRBV6-1 and TRBJ2-7, with D perhaps TRBD2 (6 bases). V was pared by 1 base and J by 3 bases, with 16 bases between. Germline values: CDR1 MNHNS, CDR2 SASEGT. This CDR3 has 16 amino acids. The CDR3 protein is CASSEEARRLDYEQYF. CDR3 sequence (DNA): TGTGCCAGCAGTGAAGAAGCGAGGCGACTAGACTACGAGCAGTACTTC.

This clone was seen a single time. The V call is TRBV18, the J call TRBJ1-2; D uncertain. CDR1 is KGHSH, CDR2 LQKENI, per germline. The V end lost 3 bases, the J end lost 4 bases, and 12 bases lay between the germline ends. CDR3 length: 14 residues. The chain's CDR3 is CASSPIFGSYGYTF. As DNA, the CDR3 is TGTGCCAGCTCACCTATATTCGGGAGCTATGGCTACACCTTC.

This chain joins TRBV10-1 and TRBJ1-6; 8 positions match TRBD1. This CDR3 has 15 residues. Per germline, CDR1 WNHNN and CDR2 SYGVQD (reference sequence). The trim removed 8 bases at V and 6 bases at J, leaving 9 bases unmatched. The CDR3 spells CASRDRTPFNSPLHF. The CDR3 bases are TGCGCCAGCCGGGACAGGACTCCTTTTAATTCACCCCTCCACTTT.

The rearrangement links TRBV15 to TRBJ1-4; possible D gene TRBD1, 5 bases. The germline CDR1 and CDR2 sequences are LNHNV and YYDKDF (reference sequence). V lost 3 bases and J 8 bases, leaving 13 bases between the germline ends. The CDR3 loop spans 14 amino acids. The CDR3 loop reads CATSRGRGWEKLFF. The DNA of the CDR3 is TGTGCCACCAGCAGGGGGCGAGGATGGGAAAAACTGTTTTTT.

The chain has TRBV4-1 and TRBJ2-7; 10 positions match TRBD2. Germline-derived CDR1 and CDR2 are MGHRA and YSYEKL. The CDR3 contains 20 residues. V lost 4 bases to trimming and J lost 4 bases; unmatched junction nucleotides: 22. In DNA, the CDR3 is TGCGCCAGCAGCCGCAACCTTCTAGCGGGGGCCCTCCCCGCCCAGTACGAGCAGTACTTC. This sequence encodes CASSRNLLAGALPAQYEQYF.

This chain joins TRBV12-2 and TRBJ2-2; the table calls TRBD1, which could not be checked here. TRBV12-2 is a pseudogene locus. The CDR3 is 15 residues long. In nucleotides, the CDR3 is TGTGCAAGTCGCCCCGGATTAGGGACAGTCACGGAGCTGTTTTTT. Encoded protein: CASRPGLGTVTELFF.

On this clone: An end of the junction differs from the germline gene, which may be a read error. The chain is built from TRBV7-7 and TRBJ2-3, with 8 bases lining up with TRBD1. Germline loops: CDR1 SSHAT, CDR2 FNYEAQ (reference sequence). The CDR3 length is 15 residues. CDR3 sequence reads: CASSLRQGSTDTQYF. The CDR3 DNA reads TGTGCTAGCAGCTTGAGACAGGGGAGCACAGATACGCAGTATTTT. Filled out from reference TRBV7-7 and TRBJ2-3, the complete variable domain reads GAGVSQSPRYKVTKRGQDVTLRCDPISSHATLYWYQQALGQGPEFLTYFNYEAQPDKSGLPSDRFSAERPEGSISTLTIQRTEQRDSAMYRCASSLRQGSTDTQYFGPGTRLTVL.

The chain links TRBV7-2 to TRBJ1-6; 12 bases align to TRBD1. The trim removed 5 bases at V and 7 bases at J, leaving 6 bases unmatched. The germline CDR1 and CDR2 sequences are SGHTA and FQGNSA. The length of the CDR3 is 16 residues. CDR3 in amino acids: CASSMGQGARNSPLHF. For the CDR3, the DNA is TGTGCCAGCAGCATGGGACAGGGGGCTCGGAATTCACCCCTCCACTTT. Based on the CDR3 plus reference TRBV7-2 and TRBJ1-6, the full variable domain is GAGVSQSPSNKVTEKGKDVELRCDPISGHTALYWYRQSLGQGLEFLIYFQGNSAPDKSGLPSDRFSAERTGGSVSTLTIQRTQQEDSAVYLCASSMGQGARNSPLHFGNGTRLTVT.

This chain joins TRBV4-2 and TRBJ1-5; D remains ambiguous. The CDR3 sequence is 15 residues long. Germline assignment: CDR1 LGHNA and CDR2 YNFKEQ. Trimming took off 1 base at V and 0 bases at J, with 7 bases between the two ends. Here the CDR3 DNA reads TGTGCCAGCAGCCAAGGCAGTGATAGCAATCAGCCCCAGCATTTT. It specifies CASSQGSDSNQPQHF.

V usage is TRBV11-3 and J usage is TRBJ2-1, with D maybe TRBD1 (6 bases). CDR1 and CDR2 (germline): SGHNT, YENEEA. Trimming cost V 5 bases and J 0 bases, with 8 bases left between them. This CDR3 is 14 amino acids long. The CDR3 DNA is TGTGCCAGCAGCCCCAGGGGCTCCTACAATGAGCAGTTCTTC. Translation: CASSPRGSYNEQFF.

The chain links TRBV4-1 to TRBJ2-5; TRBD2 is a possible D gene (6 bases). The CDR3 consists of 15 residues. Trimming left V 1 base short and J 1 base short, with 10 bases between. Germline V gives CDR1 MGHRA, CDR2 YSYEKL. The CDR3 DNA is TGCGCCAGCAGCCAAGTAGCGGTCCCCCAAGAGACCCAGTACTTC. Its protein product is CASSQVAVPQETQYF.

The chain links TRBV7-2 to TRBJ1-1; D is perhaps TRBD1 (5 bases). Trimming removed 5 bases at V and 11 bases at J, with 24 bases between. Germline assignment: CDR1 SGHTA and CDR2 FQGNSA. The CDR3 is 15 residues long. CDR3 nucleotides: TGTGCCAGCAGCCCCTACATGAGCAACATAAACAGGGCTTTCTTT. Translating gives CASSPYMSNINRAFF.

The genes are TRBV7-6 and TRBJ2-3; 8 bases match TRBD2. Unmatched junction bases numbered 6, after V lost 4 bases and J lost 0 bases. The germline V gene encodes CDR1 SGHVS and CDR2 FNYEAQ. CDR3 length: 16 amino acids. CDR3 protein: CASSSIAGSSTDTQYF. CDR3 coding DNA: TGTGCCAGCAGCTCGATAGCGGGAAGTAGCACAGATACGCAGTATTTT. Complete variable domain (other parts from reference TRBV7-6 and TRBJ2-3): GAGVSQSPRYKVTKRGQDVALRCDPISGHVSLYWYRQALGQGPEFLTYFNYEAQQDKSGLPNDRFSAERPEGSISTLTIQRTEQRDSAMYRCASSSIAGSSTDTQYFGPGTRLTVL.

The chain uses TRBV7-2 and TRBJ1-1, with D maybe TRBD1 (5 bases). The CDR3 contains 15 residues. Per germline, CDR1 SGHTA and CDR2 FQGNSA. V gave up 5 bases and J gave up 0 bases, with 13 bases separating them. The CDR3 loop reads CASSRQRLLNTEAFF. Here the CDR3 DNA reads TGTGCCAGCAGCAGACAGCGTCTATTGAACACTGAAGCTTTCTTT.

This sequence joins TRBV9 and TRBJ2-1, with D maybe TRBD2 (5 bases). The germline V and J ends were trimmed by 2 bases and 3 bases, with 9 bases remaining between them. The CDR3 runs 14 residues. Germline lookup yields CDR1 SGDLS and CDR2 YYNGEE. The CDR3 DNA reads as TGTGCCAGCAGCGTGTCGGGGAGCTACAATGAGCAGTTCTTC. Protein sequence: CASSVSGSYNEQFF.

The chain employs TRBV2 and TRBJ2-7; D gene unclear. From germline, CDR1 is SNHLY and CDR2 FYNNEI. The CDR3 has 14 residues. Trimming removed 2 bases at V and 2 bases at J, with 10 bases between. DNA for the CDR3: TGTGCCAGCAGTGAACAGGTCGACCCCTACGAGCAGTACTTC. It is translated as CASSEQVDPYEQYF.

This clone was picked up one time. This rearrangement joins TRBV19 to TRBJ1-4; the match to TRBD1 covers 9 bases. This CDR3 has 13 amino acids. The V gene's germline CDR1 is LNHDA and CDR2 SQIVND (reference sequence). With V trimmed by 8 bases and J by 8 bases, 6 bases remained unmatched. The CDR3 region is CASGQGIYEKLFF. The DNA of the CDR3 is TGTGCCAGTGGACAGGGGATCTACGAAAAACTGTTTTTT.

This clone was seen more than once but under ten times. V gene TRBV10-3 combines with J gene TRBJ2-7, with D hard to call. Trimming cost V 7 bases and J 2 bases, with 12 bases left between them. CDR3 length: 13 amino acids. Germline values: CDR1 ENHRY, CDR2 SYGVKD. This chain's CDR3 is CAIKSPLTYEQYF. CDR3 DNA: TGTGCCATCAAATCTCCACTCACCTACGAGCAGTACTTC.

The chain links TRBV15 to TRBJ1-5; D is possibly TRBD1 (6 bases). CDR3 length: 15 amino acids. CDR1 is LNHNV, CDR2 YYDKDF, per germline (reference sequence). V was clipped by 1 base and J by 1 base, with 8 bases between them. CDR3 nucleotide sequence: TGTGCCACCAGCAGAGCGAGGGGGAGCAATCAGCCCCAGCATTTT. As protein: CATSRARGSNQPQHF. Variable domain in full (rest from reference TRBV15 and TRBJ1-5): DAMVIQNPRYQVTQFGKPVTLSCSQTLNHNVMYWYQQKSSQAPKLLFHYYDKDFNNEADTPDNFQSRRPNTSFCFLDIRSPGLGDTAMYLCATSRARGSNQPQHFGDGTRLSIL.

This chain links TRBV9 with TRBJ2-1; TRBD2 agrees at 14 bases. V was clipped by 4 bases and J by 5 bases; unmatched bases: 11. In germline, CDR1 is SGDLS, CDR2 YYNGEE. The CDR3 is 18 residues long. CDR3: CASSMGLAGAVSNNEQFF. CDR3 in DNA: TGTGCCAGCAGCATGGGACTAGCGGGGGCCGTATCTAACAATGAGCAGTTCTTC.

The chain recombines TRBV18 with TRBJ1-1; 8 bases agree with TRBD1. The germline V gene has CDR1 KGHSH and CDR2 LQKENI. The CDR3 covers 13 residues. J lost 4 bases, V lost 6 bases, and 4 bases had no gene match. CDR3 nucleotide sequence: TGTGCCAGCTCGATAACAGGGGGCACTGAAGCTTTCTTT. Encoded protein: CASSITGGTEAFF.

The chain joins TRBV15 to TRBJ1-2; TRBD1 matches at 8 bases. The CDR3 contains 16 residues. V shed 1 base and J 0 bases; nucleotides not matched to a gene: 4. Germline V lookup: CDR1 LNHNV, CDR2 YYDKDF (reference sequence). The CDR3 spells CATSRGTGRTNYGYTF. DNA for the CDR3: TGTGCCACCAGCAGAGGGACAGGGCGGACTAACTATGGCTACACCTTC.